This TCR beta chain comes out of a study of cytomegalovirus exposure and HLA in healthy donors. Vbeta (60) and Jbeta (13) primers were used in the PCR. Assay used: immunoSEQ multiplex PCR; TCRdb lists only in-frame clones, some missing. Here the sample table reports approximately 50,000 clones. The V end was cut by 2 bases, the J end by 7 bases, with 13 bases between. There are 14 residues in the CDR3. Germline loops: CDR1 SGDLS, CDR2 YYNGEE. This TCR was sampled from a man aged 18 to 35 in good health and CMV-seropositive. The source material was PBMCs. The rearrangement uses TRBV9 and TRBJ2-4, with a possible D match to TRBD2 (6 bases). The CDR3 here is CASSVGGKMNIQYF. The CDR3 coding sequence is TGTGCCAGCAGCGTGGGGGGTAAGATGAACATTCAGTACTTC.